The T cell receptor (beta chain) described here comes from a study of shared clonotypes between healthy human individuals. Study at large: Donors had three CD4 naive, three CD4 memory, two CD8 naive and one CD8 memory plate apiece. Broader study findings: The study drew on few donors, limiting represented genetic and exposure-history diversity.

Libraries were prepared by immunoSEQ multiplex PCR; TCRdb keeps only in-frame clonotypes and omits some of them. The sample contains more than 2,000,000 clones, around nine tenths of which appear only once. The CDR3 loop spans 13 amino acids. V was cut by 5 bases and J by 1 base, with 8 bases left in between. Looked up from germline, CDR1 is SGHAT and CDR2 is FQNNGV. A remark on this clone: What it recognizes is unknown.

This rearrangement joins TRBV11-2 to TRBJ1-2, with TRBD1 as a possible D gene (5 bases). This TCR was sampled from a man between 18 and 29 years old in good health. The sample was naive CD4+ T cells sorted from blood. Noted subset: CD45RA+ positively selected. The CDR3 here is CASSPTVNYGYTF. CDR3 DNA sequence: TGTGCCAGCAGCCCGACAGTTAACTATGGCTACACCTTC. The full variable domain, rest sourced from reference TRBV11-2 and TRBJ1-2, is EAGVAQSPRYKIIEKRQSVAFWCNPISGHATLYWYQQILGQGPKLLIQFQNNGVVDDSQLPKDRFSAERLKGVDSTLKIQPAKLEDSAVYLCASSPTVNYGYTFGSGTRLTVV.